The rows below give T cell receptor beta chains drawn from one sample of a study of T cells in Graves' hyperthyroidism and ophthalmopathy. Each CDR3 protein is one row after TCRdb ran MiXCR on the multiplex PCR reads. The sample consists of about 250,000 distinct CDR3 sequences, roughly 22% of them appearing once. Sequencing was carried out using blood. The receptor source for this set is a man younger than 45 with Graves' ophthalmopathy. CDR3s include the opening cysteine and the closing phenylalanine or tryptophan. A D gene is named only where the DNA matches it firmly. The size entry is marked missing in some rows and otherwise reads once, few, many or a size class.

V gene,D gene,J gene,clone size,CDR3 protein,CDR3 DNA
TRBV28,TRBD2,TRBJ2-3,many,CASSLIGTTSDTQYF,TGTGCCAGCAGTTTAATTGGGACTACCTCAGATACGCAGTATTTT
TRBV12-5,TRBD1,TRBJ2-2,-,CASGWTPGQGYTGELFF,TGTGCTAGTGGTTGGACACCGGGACAGGGGTACACCGGGGAGCTGTTTTTT
TRBV7-3,-,TRBJ2-3,-,CASSLLDSDTQYF,TGTGCCAGCAGCTTACTAGATTCGGATACGCAGTATTTT
TRBV15,-,TRBJ2-3,-,CATSPGAYPDTQYF,TGTGCCACCAGCCCAGGGGCTTACCCAGATACGCAGTATTTT
TRBV7-3,-,TRBJ2-2,few,CASSFTPGLHTGELFF,TGTGCCAGCAGCTTCACTCCGGGACTCCACACCGGGGAGCTGTTTTTT
TRBV6-1,-,TRBJ2-5,-,CASSTLGGRETQYF,TGTGCCAGCAGTACCCTGGGCGGTCGGGAGACCCAGTACTTC
TRBV29-1,-,TRBJ2-3,few,CSVGEEDSSDTQYF,TGCAGCGTTGGAGAGGAGGACTCTTCAGATACGCAGTATTTT
TRBV2,TRBD1,TRBJ2-7,many,CASVPGQGPYEQYF,TGTGCCAGCGTACCGGGACAGGGACCCTACGAGCAGTACTTC
TRBV20-1,-,TRBJ1-1,few,CSASTENTEAFF,TGCAGTGCTAGCACAGAGAACACTGAAGCTTTCTTT
TRBV3-1,TRBD1,TRBJ2-2,-,CASSITGGITGELFF,TGTGCCAGCAGCATCACAGGGGGCATAACCGGGGAGCTGTTTTTT
TRBV20-1,TRBD1,TRBJ1-1,many,CSARDSRNTEAFF,TGCAGTGCCCGGGACAGCAGGAACACTGAAGCTTTCTTT
TRBV12-3/TRBV12-4,TRBD1,TRBJ2-3,many,CASSLGTGADTQYF,TGTGCCAGCAGTCTCGGGACAGGGGCAGATACGCAGTATTTT
TRBV20-1,TRBD1,TRBJ2-7,many,CSAPATGREQYF,TGCAGTGCCCCCGCGACAGGGCGCGAGCAGTACTTC
TRBV14,TRBD2,TRBJ2-3,few,CASSHLSSGRFTDTQYF,TGTGCCAGCAGCCATTTGAGTAGCGGGAGGTTCACAGATACGCAGTATTTT
TRBV28,TRBD1,TRBJ2-7,-,CASSNQADRSYEQHF,TGTGCCAGCTCAAACCAGGCGGACAGGTCCTACGAGCAGCACTTC
TRBV2,-,TRBJ2-2,few,CASSERRPVYGELFF,TGTGCCAGCAGTGAACGTAGACCGGTTTACGGGGAGCTGTTTTTT
TRBV6-5,-,TRBJ2-7,few,CASSYSRVYEQYF,TGTGCCAGCAGTTACTCCCGAGTCTACGAGCAGTACTTC
TRBV11-2,TRBD2,TRBJ2-7,many,CASSSLGSGEGNAHEQYF,TGTGCCAGCAGCTCCCTGGGTAGCGGGGAAGGTAACGCCCACGAGCAGTACTTC
TRBV6-5,TRBD1,TRBJ1-3,-,CASSYRGDRSSGNTIYF,TGTGCCAGCAGTTACCGTGGGGACAGGAGCTCTGGAAACACCATATATTTT
TRBV20-1,-,TRBJ1-1,many,CSARDGGASEWTEAFF,TGCAGTGCTAGGGATGGGGGGGCAAGTGAATGGACTGAAGCTTTCTTT
TRBV20-1,-,TRBJ2-7,many,CSAPQSYEQYF,TGCAGTGCTCCCCAGTCGTACGAGCAGTACTTC
TRBV29-1,-,TRBJ1-1,once,CSVPRGPEDTEAFF,TGCAGCGTCCCCCGGGGGCCAGAGGACACTGAAGCTTTCTTT
TRBV6-1,TRBD2,TRBJ2-7,few,CASSEAGLAGSYEQYF,TGTGCCAGCAGTGAAGCGGGACTAGCGGGATCCTACGAGCAGTACTTC
TRBV7-3,TRBD2,TRBJ2-1,few,CASSLRAGGGLNEQFF,TGTGCCAGCAGCTTACGGGCGGGGGGGGGTTTAAATGAGCAGTTCTTC
TRBV12-3/TRBV12-4,-,TRBJ1-3,few,CASSLGSRPGNTIYF,TGTGCCAGCAGTTTAGGGTCGCGGCCGGGAAACACCATATATTTT
TRBV10-3,TRBD1,TRBJ2-4,-,CAIRGTGLEDIQYF,TGTGCCATCAGGGGGACAGGACTGGAAGACATTCAGTACTTC
TRBV15,-,TRBJ2-7,many,CATSQRSSYEQYF,TGTGCCACCAGCCAACGTAGCTCCTACGAGCAGTACTTC
TRBV7-8,-,TRBJ1-1,few,CASSLGRGARAEAFF,TGTGCCAGCAGCTTAGGGCGGGGGGCGAGGGCTGAAGCTTTCTTT
TRBV5-1,TRBD2,TRBJ2-7,-,CASNLAGGPGEQYF,TGCGCCAGCAATCTAGCGGGAGGGCCGGGTGAGCAGTACTTC
TRBV18,-,TRBJ2-7,many,CASSPGLYEQYF,TGTGCCAGCTCACCGGGTTTGTACGAGCAGTACTTC
TRBV18,-,TRBJ2-7,-,CASSPPSKDYEQYF,TGTGCCAGCTCACCACCTTCAAAGGATTACGAGCAGTACTTC
TRBV28,-,TRBJ2-7,-,CASGSPDISYEQYF,TGTGCCAGCGGATCCCCGGACATCTCCTACGAGCAGTACTTC
TRBV9,TRBD1,TRBJ2-7,-,CASSRTGTDYEQYF,TGTGCCAGCAGCAGAACCGGGACAGACTACGAGCAGTACTTC
TRBV20-1,TRBD2,TRBJ2-3,many,CSARDPSGRRNTQYF,TGCAGTGCTAGAGATCCTAGCGGGAGGAGGAATACGCAGTATTTT
TRBV30,-,TRBJ2-1,few,CAWSVVIANNEQFF,TGTGCCTGGAGTGTAGTAATAGCGAACAATGAGCAGTTCTTC
TRBV28,TRBD2,TRBJ2-7,many,CASRQLAGGPYEQYF,TGTGCCAGCAGACAACTAGCGGGAGGGCCCTACGAGCAGTACTTC
TRBV29-1,-,TRBJ2-3,few,CSVVGTSSTDTQYF,TGCAGCGTTGTGGGGACTTCTAGCACAGATACGCAGTATTTT
TRBV10-2,TRBD1,TRBJ1-5,few,CASSVAGGYQPQHF,TGCGCCAGCAGTGTAGCAGGGGGCTATCAGCCCCAGCATTTT
TRBV27,TRBD1,TRBJ1-4,-,CASSPQGGPNEKLFF,TGTGCCAGCAGTCCCCAGGGGGGGCCAAATGAAAAACTGTTTTTT
TRBV7-8,-,TRBJ2-3,many,CASSLQGHRDTQYF,TGTGCCAGCAGCCTCCAGGGGCACCGGGATACGCAGTATTTT
TRBV2,-,TRBJ2-3,-,CASSQGSGDNTQYF,TGTGCCAGCAGCCAAGGCTCGGGAGATAATACGCAGTATTTT
TRBV28,TRBD1,TRBJ1-5,-,CASSSGTANQPQHF,TGTGCCAGCAGTTCGGGGACAGCTAATCAGCCCCAGCATTTT
TRBV20-1,TRBD2,TRBJ2-5,few,CSARDAGGPQETQYF,TGCAGTGCTAGAGATGCGGGAGGGCCTCAAGAGACCCAGTACTTC
TRBV6-5,TRBD1,TRBJ1-5,-,CASRNTGVGNQPQHF,TGTGCCAGCAGGAATACAGGGGTTGGCAATCAGCCCCAGCATTTT
TRBV12-3/TRBV12-4,-,TRBJ2-2,-,CASSPQVGGAGELFF,TGTGCCAGCAGTCCCCAGGTGGGTGGTGCCGGGGAGCTGTTTTTT
TRBV11-2,TRBD2,TRBJ2-1,many,CASSLDRVSGRAHNEQFF,TGTGCCAGCAGCTTAGATCGGGTTAGCGGGAGGGCCCACAATGAGCAGTTCTTC